This T cell receptor (beta chain) was identified during a study of OX40 agonist ivuxolimab in advanced cancers. TCRdb's copy holds only in-frame clones and misses some; the assay was immunoSEQ multiplex PCR. The sample contains 55,000 to 75,000 clones, just over 90% of which appear only once. The germline V gene encodes CDR1 MNHNS and CDR2 SASEGT. The CDR3 extends over 15 amino acids. Trimming took off 8 bases at V and 0 bases at J, with 14 bases between the two ends. The chain employs TRBV6-1 and TRBJ1-5; no firm D call. The sample was CD4+ or CD8+ T cells sorted from blood, taken in a trial of the OX40 agonist ivuxolimab. This TCR came from an adult with an advanced solid tumor such as melanoma, head and neck, liver or kidney cancer. The CDR3 loop is CASCTEINSNQPQHF. CDR3 DNA sequence: TGTGCCAGCTGTACGGAGATAAATAGCAATCAGCCCCAGCATTTT.